Given below is one T cell receptor beta chain in context. Antigen unknown. Produced via immunoSEQ multiplex PCR; TCRdb's table is partial and in-frame only. The table includes about 160,000 clones, around 96% detected once. The data were obtained in a study of cytomegalovirus exposure and HLA in healthy donors. The CDR3 contains 11 residues. Germline V gene sequence: CDR1 MRHNA, CDR2 SNTAGT. Losses at the gene ends were 5 bases for V and 9 bases for J; bases not matched to a gene: 1. Study observations and caveats: There were some public TCRs occurring in many donors, but most TCR sequences were rare. A few chains linked to CMV were shown in vitro to be specific for CMV antigens.

Sequencing input: PBMCs. This TCR derives from a woman younger than 35 in good health and CMV-seronegative. The chain links TRBV6-4 to TRBJ2-1; TRBD2 aligns across 7 bases. Here the CDR3 reads CASSWGGEQFF. The CDR3 DNA reads as TGTGCCAGCAGTTGGGGGGGTGAGCAGTTCTTC.